The 9 T cell receptor beta chains presented below share a single source sample, sequenced in a study of blood T cell repertoires in COVID-19. Repertoires were generated with immunoSEQ multiplex PCR, while TCRdb's copy carries only in-frame clones and drops some. Of roughly 250,000 clones in the sample, more than 70% were seen once. Sequenced material: peripheral blood. The receptors here all came from a man aged 40-49 years with active or convalescent COVID-19.

In this sample, this clone turned up a few times. The rearrangement joins TRBV7-6 to TRBJ2-5; tentatively, D is TRBD2 (6 bases). Trimming left V 4 bases short and J 5 bases short, with 11 bases between. Germline V lookup: CDR1 SGHVS, CDR2 FNYEAQ. The CDR3 is made up of 13 amino acids. The CDR3 DNA reads as TGTGCCAGCAGCTCACGGAGGGATGAGACCCAGTACTTC. Protein sequence: CASSSRRDETQYF.

V is TRBV7-2 and J is TRBJ1-2; D unresolved. Germline lookup yields CDR1 SGHTA and CDR2 FQGNSA. This CDR3 has 14 residues. With 1 base removed from V and 4 bases from J, the gap between germline ends came to 10 bases. CDR3 DNA: TGTGCCAGCAGCTTAGATGAGGCGGTCTATGGCTACACCTTC. It yields the protein CASSLDEAVYGYTF. The variable domain in full, completed from reference TRBV7-2 and TRBJ1-2, reads GAGVSQSPSNKVTEKGKDVELRCDPISGHTALYWYRQSLGQGLEFLIYFQGNSAPDKSGLPSDRFSAERTGGSVSTLTIQRTQQEDSAVYLCASSLDEAVYGYTFGSGTRLTVV.

V and J are TRBV7-8 and TRBJ2-3, with D maybe TRBD1 (6 bases). Germline CDR1 reads SGHVS; CDR2 reads FQNEAQ. The CDR3 has 19 residues. V lost 2 bases, J lost 0 bases, and 21 bases lay in between. CDR3: CASSLKVNRASTSTDTQYF. The CDR3 region has the DNA TGTGCCAGCAGCTTAAAGGTCAACAGGGCATCCACTAGCACAGATACGCAGTATTTT.

This clone appeared a single time. This chain connects TRBV6-5 to TRBJ2-5; tentatively, D is TRBD2 (5 bases). V was clipped by 7 bases and J by 3 bases, with 12 bases between them. Germline V gives CDR1 MNHEY, CDR2 SVGAGI. The CDR3 has 13 amino acids. The CDR3 sequence is CASTPAEKETQYF. The DNA for the CDR3 is TGTGCCAGCACGCCAGCGGAGAAAGAGACCCAGTACTTC.

The chain carries TRBV6-5 and TRBJ1-6, with TRBD1 identical over 7 bases. Germline V gene data show CDR1 as MNHEY and CDR2 as SVGAGI. The CDR3 is 13 residues long. The ends lost 4 bases at V and 9 bases at J; junction bases unmatched: 3. For the CDR3, the DNA is TGTGCCAGCAGTTCGACAGGGTTTTCACCCCTCCACTTT. This encodes CASSSTGFSPLHF.

The table lists this clone with a count of one. The chain combines TRBV3-1 (or the pseudogene TRBV3-2) with TRBJ1-5; D might be TRBD1 (6 bases). The CDR3 sequence is 13 residues long. The germline CDR1 and CDR2 sequences are LGHDT and YNNKEL (reference sequence). V was cut by 3 bases and J by 6 bases, with 9 bases left in between. This CDR3 reads CASSQGAGQPQHF. CDR3 sequence (DNA): TGTGCCAGCAGCCAGGGGGCAGGTCAGCCCCAGCATTTT.

The V gene is TRBV19, the J gene TRBJ1-4, with unresolved D. Germline CDR1 reads LNHDA; CDR2 reads SQIVND (reference sequence). Trimming took off 6 bases at V and 2 bases at J, with 19 bases between the two ends. CDR3 length: 17 residues. Written as DNA, the CDR3 is TGTGCCAGTAGCAGGCCTCACCCCTCCCCGACTAATGAAAAACTGTTTTTT. It translates to CASSRPHPSPTNEKLFF.

V and J are TRBV7-8 and TRBJ1-1; D might be TRBD1 (6 bases). V lost 5 bases to trimming and J lost 4 bases, with 14 bases between them. Per germline, CDR1 SGHVS and CDR2 FQNEAQ. The CDR3 sequence is 14 residues long. CDR3 region: CASSPSSRGTEAFF. DNA of the CDR3: TGTGCCAGCAGCCCGTCGAGCAGGGGCACTGAAGCTTTCTTT.

The chain recombines TRBV7-8 with TRBJ1-5; 12 bases agree with TRBD1. The CDR3 contains 16 residues. From germline, CDR1 is SGHVS and CDR2 FQNEAQ. The ends lost 5 bases at V and 6 bases at J; junction bases unmatched: 8. This CDR3 reads CASSPGDRGLSQPQHF. The CDR3 DNA reads as TGTGCCAGCAGCCCGGGGGACAGGGGGCTGAGTCAGCCCCAGCATTTT. The full variable domain, completed using reference TRBV7-8 and TRBJ1-5, is GAGVSQSPRYKVAKRGQDVALRCDPISGHVSLFWYQQALGQGPEFLTYFQNEAQLDKSGLPSDRFFAERPEGSVSTLKIQRTQQEDSAVYLCASSPGDRGLSQPQHFGDGTRLSIL.